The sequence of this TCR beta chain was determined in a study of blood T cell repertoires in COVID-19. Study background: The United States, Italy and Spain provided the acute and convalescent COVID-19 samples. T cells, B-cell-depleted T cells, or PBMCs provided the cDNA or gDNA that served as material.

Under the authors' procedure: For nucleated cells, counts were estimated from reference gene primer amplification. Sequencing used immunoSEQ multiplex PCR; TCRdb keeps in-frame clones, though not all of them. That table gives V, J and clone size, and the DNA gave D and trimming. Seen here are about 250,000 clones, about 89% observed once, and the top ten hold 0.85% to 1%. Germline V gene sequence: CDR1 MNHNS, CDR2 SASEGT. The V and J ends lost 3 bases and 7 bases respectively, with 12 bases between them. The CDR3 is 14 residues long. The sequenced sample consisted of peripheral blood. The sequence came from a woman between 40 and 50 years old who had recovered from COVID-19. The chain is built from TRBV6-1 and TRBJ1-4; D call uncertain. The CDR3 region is CASSDNTFIEKLFF. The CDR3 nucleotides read TGTGCCAGCAGTGACAACACCTTCATTGAAAAACTGTTTTTT.